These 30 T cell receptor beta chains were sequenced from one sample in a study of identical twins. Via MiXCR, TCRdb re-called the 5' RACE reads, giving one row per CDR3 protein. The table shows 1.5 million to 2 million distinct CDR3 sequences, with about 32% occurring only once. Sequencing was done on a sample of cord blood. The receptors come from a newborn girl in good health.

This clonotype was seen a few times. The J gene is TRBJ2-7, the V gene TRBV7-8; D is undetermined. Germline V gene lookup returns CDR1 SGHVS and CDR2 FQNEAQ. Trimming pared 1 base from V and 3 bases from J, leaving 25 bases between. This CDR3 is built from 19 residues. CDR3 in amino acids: CASSLVGSDSSRWRYEQYF. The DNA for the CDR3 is TGTGCCAGCAGCTTAGTAGGATCCGACTCGTCTCGTTGGCGCTACGAGCAGTACTTC.

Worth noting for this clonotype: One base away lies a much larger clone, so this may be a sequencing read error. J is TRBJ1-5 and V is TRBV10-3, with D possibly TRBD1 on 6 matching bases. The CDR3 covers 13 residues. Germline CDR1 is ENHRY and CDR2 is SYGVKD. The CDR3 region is CAISVQGNQPRHF. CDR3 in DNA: TGTGCCATCAGTGTACAGGGCAATCAGCCCCGGCATTTT.

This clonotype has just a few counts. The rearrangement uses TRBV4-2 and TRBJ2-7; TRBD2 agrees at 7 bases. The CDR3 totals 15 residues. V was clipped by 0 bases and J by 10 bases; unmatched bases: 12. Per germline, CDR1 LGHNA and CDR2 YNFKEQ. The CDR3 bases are TGTGCCAGCAGCCAAGAGTGGACTAGTCGGGGGTCCCAGTACTTC. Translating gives CASSQEWTSRGSQYF.

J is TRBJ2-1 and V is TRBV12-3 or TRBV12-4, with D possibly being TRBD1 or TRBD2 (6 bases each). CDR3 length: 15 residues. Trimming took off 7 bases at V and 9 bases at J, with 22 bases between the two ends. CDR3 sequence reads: CASTSVGGLGAEQFF. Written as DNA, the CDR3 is TGTGCCAGCACCTCAGTCGGGGGACTGGGGGCTGAGCAGTTCTTC.

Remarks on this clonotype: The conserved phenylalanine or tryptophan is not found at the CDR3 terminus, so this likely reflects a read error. The CDR3 DNA is TGTGCCAGCAGTCTACTAGGACCGTTCTACGAGCAGTACCTC. Residues: CASSLLGPFYEQYL. The V call is TRBV28, the J call TRBJ2-7, with a possible D match to TRBD2 (5 bases). Germline assignment: CDR1 MDHEN and CDR2 SYDVKM. V shed 5 bases and J shed 3 bases, with 14 bases lying between them. This CDR3 spans 14 amino acids.

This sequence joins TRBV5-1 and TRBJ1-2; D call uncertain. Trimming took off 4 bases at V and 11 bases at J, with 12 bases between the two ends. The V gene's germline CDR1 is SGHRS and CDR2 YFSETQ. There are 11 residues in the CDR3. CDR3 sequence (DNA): TGCGCCAGCAGCGAGACGGGGAGGTACACCTTC. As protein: CASSETGRYTF.

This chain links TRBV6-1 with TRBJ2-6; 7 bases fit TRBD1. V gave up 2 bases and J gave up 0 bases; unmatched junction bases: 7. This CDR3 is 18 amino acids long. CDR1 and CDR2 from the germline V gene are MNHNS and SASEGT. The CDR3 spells CASSEYGTAFSGANVLTF. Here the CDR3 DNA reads TGTGCCAGCAGTGAATACGGGACAGCTTTCTCTGGGGCCAACGTCCTGACTTTC.

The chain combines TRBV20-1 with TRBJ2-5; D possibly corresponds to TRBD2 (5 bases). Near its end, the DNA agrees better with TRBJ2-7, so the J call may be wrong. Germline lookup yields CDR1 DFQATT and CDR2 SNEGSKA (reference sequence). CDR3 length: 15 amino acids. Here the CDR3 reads CSAFRPPGILTEQYF. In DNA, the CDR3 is TGCAGTGCTTTCCGACCCCCGGGGATACTTACCGAGCAGTACTTC.

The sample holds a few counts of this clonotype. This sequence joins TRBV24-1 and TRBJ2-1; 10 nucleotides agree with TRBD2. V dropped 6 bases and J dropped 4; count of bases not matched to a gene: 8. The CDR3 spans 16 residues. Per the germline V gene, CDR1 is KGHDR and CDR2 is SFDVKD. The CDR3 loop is CATSNGAGGPYNEQFF. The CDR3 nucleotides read TGTGCCACCAGTAATGGAGCGGGGGGGCCATACAATGAGCAGTTCTTC.

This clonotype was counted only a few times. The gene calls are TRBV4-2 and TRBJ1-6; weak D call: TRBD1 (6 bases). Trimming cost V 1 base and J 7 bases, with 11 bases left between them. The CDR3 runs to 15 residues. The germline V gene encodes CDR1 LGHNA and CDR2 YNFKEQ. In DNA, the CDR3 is TGTGCCAGCAGCCAAGCGGACAGCGTCAATTCACCCCTCCACTTT. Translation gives CASSQADSVNSPLHF.

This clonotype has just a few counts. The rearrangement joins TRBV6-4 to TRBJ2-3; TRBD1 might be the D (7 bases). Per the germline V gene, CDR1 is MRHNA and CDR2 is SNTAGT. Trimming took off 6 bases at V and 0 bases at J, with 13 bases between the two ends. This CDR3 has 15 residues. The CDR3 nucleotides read TGTGCCAGCAGAAGACAGGGAGGAAGCACAGATACGCAGTATTTT. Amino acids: CASRRQGGSTDTQYF.

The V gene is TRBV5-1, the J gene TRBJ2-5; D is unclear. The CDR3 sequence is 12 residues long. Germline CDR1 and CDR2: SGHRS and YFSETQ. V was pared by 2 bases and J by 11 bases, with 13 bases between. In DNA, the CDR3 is TGCGCCAGCAGCTTAGAAGCCTACGGGCAGTACTTC. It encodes CASSLEAYGQYF.

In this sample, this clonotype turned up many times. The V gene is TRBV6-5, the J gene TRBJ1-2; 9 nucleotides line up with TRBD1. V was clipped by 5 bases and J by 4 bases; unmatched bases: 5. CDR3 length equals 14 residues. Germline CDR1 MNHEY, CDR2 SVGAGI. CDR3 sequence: CASSPDRGSYGYTF. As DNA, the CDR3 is TGTGCCAGCAGTCCGGACAGGGGTAGCTATGGCTACACCTTC.

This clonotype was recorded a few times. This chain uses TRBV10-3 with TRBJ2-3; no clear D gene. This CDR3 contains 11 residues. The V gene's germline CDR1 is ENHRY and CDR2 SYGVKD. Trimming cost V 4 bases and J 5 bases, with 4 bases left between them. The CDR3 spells CAISGVDTQYF. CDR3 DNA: TGTGCCATCAGTGGCGTAGATACGCAGTATTTT.

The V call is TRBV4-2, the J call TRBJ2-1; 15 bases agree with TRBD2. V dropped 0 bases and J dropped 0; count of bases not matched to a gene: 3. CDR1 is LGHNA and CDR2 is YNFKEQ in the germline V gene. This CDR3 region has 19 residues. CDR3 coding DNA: TGTGCCAGCAGCCAAGACGGACTAGCGGGAGGGAGCTCCTACAATGAGCAGTTCTTC. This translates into CASSQDGLAGGSSYNEQFF.

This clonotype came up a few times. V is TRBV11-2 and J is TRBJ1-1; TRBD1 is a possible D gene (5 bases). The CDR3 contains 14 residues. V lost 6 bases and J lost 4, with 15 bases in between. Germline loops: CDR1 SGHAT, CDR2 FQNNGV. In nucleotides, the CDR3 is TGTGCCAGCAGGTTCGAGGTGGGGGGCACTGAAGCTTTCTTT. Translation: CASRFEVGGTEAFF.

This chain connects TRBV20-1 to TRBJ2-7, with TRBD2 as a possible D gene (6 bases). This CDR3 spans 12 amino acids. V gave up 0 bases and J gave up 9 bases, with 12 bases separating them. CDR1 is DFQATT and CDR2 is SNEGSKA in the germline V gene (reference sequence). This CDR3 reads CSARDPPAGQYF. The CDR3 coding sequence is TGCAGTGCTAGAGATCCCCCAGCGGGGCAGTACTTC.

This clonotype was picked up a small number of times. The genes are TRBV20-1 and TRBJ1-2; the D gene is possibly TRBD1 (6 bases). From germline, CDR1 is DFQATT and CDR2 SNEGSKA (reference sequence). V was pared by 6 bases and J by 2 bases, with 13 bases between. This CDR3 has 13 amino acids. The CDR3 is CSAPGQNNYGYTF. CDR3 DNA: TGCAGTGCCCCCGGACAGAACAACTATGGCTACACCTTC.

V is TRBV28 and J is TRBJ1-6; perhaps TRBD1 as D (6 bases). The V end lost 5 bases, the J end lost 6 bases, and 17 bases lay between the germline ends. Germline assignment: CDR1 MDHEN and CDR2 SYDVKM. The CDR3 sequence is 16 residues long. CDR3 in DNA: TGTGCCAGCAGTCCGGTGGATAGGGGGGGTAATTCACCCCTCCACTTT. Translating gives CASSPVDRGGNSPLHF.

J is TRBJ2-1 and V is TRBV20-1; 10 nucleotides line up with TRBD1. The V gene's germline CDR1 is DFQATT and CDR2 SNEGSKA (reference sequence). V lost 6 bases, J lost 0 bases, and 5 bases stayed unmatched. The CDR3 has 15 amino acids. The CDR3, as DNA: TGCAGTGCCCCCGACAGGGGGCGCTCCTACAATGAGCAGTTCTTC. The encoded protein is CSAPDRGRSYNEQFF.

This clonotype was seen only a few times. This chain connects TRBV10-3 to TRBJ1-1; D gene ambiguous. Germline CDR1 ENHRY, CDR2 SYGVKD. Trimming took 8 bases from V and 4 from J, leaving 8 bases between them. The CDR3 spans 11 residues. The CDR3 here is CAISPGTEAFF. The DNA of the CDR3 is TGTGCCATCTCCCCGGGCACTGAAGCTTTCTTT.

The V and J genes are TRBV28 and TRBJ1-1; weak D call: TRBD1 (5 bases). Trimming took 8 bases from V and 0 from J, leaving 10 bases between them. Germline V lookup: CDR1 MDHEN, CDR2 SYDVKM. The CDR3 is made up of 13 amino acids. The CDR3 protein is CASGRVMNTEAFF. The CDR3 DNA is TGTGCCAGCGGCAGGGTCATGAACACTGAAGCTTTCTTT.

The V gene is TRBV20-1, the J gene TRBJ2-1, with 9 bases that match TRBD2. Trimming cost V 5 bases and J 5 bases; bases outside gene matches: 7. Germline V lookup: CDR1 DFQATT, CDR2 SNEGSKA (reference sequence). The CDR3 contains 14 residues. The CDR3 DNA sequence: TGCAGTGCTGCTTTGCGGGGGGGCGACAATGAGCAGTTCTTC. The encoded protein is CSAALRGGDNEQFF.

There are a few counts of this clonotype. CDR3 residues: CARQGNSPLHF. In DNA, the CDR3 is TGTGCTCGACAGGGGAATTCACCCCTCCACTTT. The chain employs TRBV14 and TRBJ1-6, with 8 bases identical to TRBD1. The CDR3 sequence is 11 residues long. CDR1 is SGHDN, CDR2 FVKESK, per germline.

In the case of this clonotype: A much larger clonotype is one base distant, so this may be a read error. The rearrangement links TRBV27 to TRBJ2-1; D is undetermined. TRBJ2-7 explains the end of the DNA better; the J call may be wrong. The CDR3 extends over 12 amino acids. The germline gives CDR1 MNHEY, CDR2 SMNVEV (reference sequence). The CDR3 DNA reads TGTGCCAGCAGTTTACACTACAATGAGCAGTACTTC. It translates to CASSLHYNEQYF.

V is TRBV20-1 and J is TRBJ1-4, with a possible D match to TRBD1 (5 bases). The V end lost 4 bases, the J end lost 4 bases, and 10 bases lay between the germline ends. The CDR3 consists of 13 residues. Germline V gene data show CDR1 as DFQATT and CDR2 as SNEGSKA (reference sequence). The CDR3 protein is CSATRALNEKLFF. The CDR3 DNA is TGCAGTGCTACCAGGGCGCTTAATGAAAAACTGTTTTTT.

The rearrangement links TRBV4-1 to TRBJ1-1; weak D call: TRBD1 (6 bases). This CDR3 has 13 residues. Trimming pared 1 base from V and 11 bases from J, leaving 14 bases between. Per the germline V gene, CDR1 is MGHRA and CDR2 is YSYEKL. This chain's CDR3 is CASSQVLTGSAFF. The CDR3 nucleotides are TGCGCCAGCAGCCAAGTTTTAACAGGGTCCGCTTTCTTT.

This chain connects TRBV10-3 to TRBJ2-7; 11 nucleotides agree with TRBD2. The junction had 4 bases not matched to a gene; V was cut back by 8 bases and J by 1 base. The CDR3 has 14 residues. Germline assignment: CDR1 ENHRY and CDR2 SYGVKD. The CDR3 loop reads CAIGGTSGSYEQYF. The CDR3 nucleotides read TGTGCCATCGGAGGGACTAGCGGATCCTACGAGCAGTACTTC.

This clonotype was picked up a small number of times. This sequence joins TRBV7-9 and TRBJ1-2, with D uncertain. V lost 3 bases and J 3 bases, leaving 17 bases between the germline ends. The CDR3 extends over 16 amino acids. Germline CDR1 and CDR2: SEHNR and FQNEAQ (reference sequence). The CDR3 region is CASSLFRAGPDYGYTF. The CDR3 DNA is TGTGCCAGCAGCTTGTTTCGCGCCGGGCCGGACTATGGCTACACCTTC. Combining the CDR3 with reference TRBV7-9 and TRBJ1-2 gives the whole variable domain DTGVSQNPRHKITKRGQNVTFRCDPISEHNRLYWYRQTLGQGPEFLTYFQNEAQLEKSRLLSDRFSAERPKGSFSTLEIQRTEQGDSAMYLCASSLFRAGPDYGYTFGSGTRLTVV.

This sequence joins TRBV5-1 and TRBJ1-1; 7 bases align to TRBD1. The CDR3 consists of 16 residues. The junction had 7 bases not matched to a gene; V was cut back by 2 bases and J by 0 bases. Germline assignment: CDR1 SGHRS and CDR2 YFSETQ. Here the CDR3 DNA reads TGCGCCAGCAGCTTCGTTACCGGGACAGTGAACACTGAAGCTTTCTTT. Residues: CASSFVTGTVNTEAFF.